The 21 T cell receptor beta chains listed next were all sequenced from one sample in a study of cytomegalovirus exposure and HLA in healthy donors. Vbeta (60) and Jbeta (13) primers were used in the PCR. Profiling relied on immunoSEQ multiplex PCR, and the TCRdb table lists in-frame clones only, not all of them. The sample has some 48,000 clones; over 70% are singletons. The sequencing sample was made of PBMCs. The receptor source for this set is a man younger than 45 in good health and CMV-seropositive.

This rearrangement joins TRBV5-1 to TRBJ2-7; 13 bases line up with TRBD2. V lost 4 bases to trimming and J lost 0 bases; unmatched junction nucleotides: 4. From germline, CDR1 is SGHRS and CDR2 YFSETQ. This CDR3 comprises 16 residues. CDR3 coding DNA: TGCGCCAGCAGCCAAGGGACTAGCGGGGCCTCCTACGAGCAGTACTTC. Translation gives CASSQGTSGASYEQYF.

This clone was picked up one time. Here the CDR3 reads CASSLDLSLDPSTYEQYF. The CDR3 bases are TGTGCCAGCAGCTTAGACCTTTCACTAGACCCTTCTACCTACGAGCAGTACTTC. The rearrangement joins TRBV11-3 to TRBJ2-7, with a weak D call TRBD2 (5 bases). Trimming stripped 0 bases from V and 2 bases from J, with 20 bases between. From germline, CDR1 is SGHNT and CDR2 YENEEA. This CDR3 has 18 amino acids.

V and J are TRBV18 and TRBJ2-3; 12 nucleotides agree with TRBD2. This CDR3 has 16 amino acids. Germline CDR1 KGHSH, CDR2 LQKENI. V was clipped by 3 bases and J by 4 bases; unmatched bases: 5. The CDR3: CASSPASGGASDTQYF. The CDR3 DNA reads as TGTGCCAGCTCACCGGCTAGCGGGGGGGCCTCAGATACGCAGTATTTT.

The rearrangement uses TRBV6-1 and TRBJ1-4, with D perhaps matching TRBD1 (5 bases). The CDR3 runs 14 residues. The V end lost 8 bases, the J end lost 7 bases, and 17 bases lay between the germline ends. Germline values: CDR1 MNHNS, CDR2 SASEGT. The CDR3, as DNA: TGTGCCAGCGGGACTCCCGAGGGTGGTGAAAAACTGTTTTTT. This codes for CASGTPEGGEKLFF.

The CDR3 coding sequence is TGTGCCATCACCGGGACTAGCGGAGCCGGGGAGCTGTTTTTT. It yields the protein CAITGTSGAGELFF. The rearrangement links TRBV10-3 to TRBJ2-2; 11 bases match TRBD2. CDR3 size: 14 residues. Trimming took 7 bases from V and 6 from J; bases not matched to a gene: 4. Germline V lookup: CDR1 ENHRY, CDR2 SYGVKD.

CDR3 sequence: CSVAVGAGGHGYTF. The CDR3 region has the DNA TGCAGCGTTGCCGTCGGGGCAGGGGGACATGGCTACACCTTC. The chain combines TRBV29-1 with TRBJ1-2; 7 bases match TRBD1. CDR1 and CDR2 from the germline V gene are SQVTM and ANQGSEA. Unmatched junction bases numbered 11, after V lost 4 bases and J lost 6 bases. CDR3 length equals 14 residues.

This clone was seen only a few times. The gene calls are TRBV2 and TRBJ2-3, with a weak D call TRBD2 (6 bases). Germline V CDR1 and CDR2: SNHLY, FYNNEI. The CDR3 covers 14 residues. V was pared by 6 bases and J by 4 bases, with 14 bases between. This CDR3 is CASSAGRNSDTQYF. Written as DNA, the CDR3 is TGTGCCAGCAGCGCCGGGAGAAACTCAGATACGCAGTATTTT. The full variable domain, its missing parts supplied by reference TRBV2 and TRBJ2-3, is EPEVTQTPSHQVTQMGQEVILRCVPISNHLYFYWYRQILGQKVEFLVSFYNNEISEKSEIFDDQFSVERPDGSNFTLKIRSTKLEDSAMYFCASSAGRNSDTQYFGPGTRLTVL.

This chain connects TRBV6-5 to TRBJ2-7, with a weak D call TRBD1 (5 bases). Germline V CDR1 and CDR2: MNHEY, SVGAGI. Trimming stripped 5 bases from V and 0 bases from J, with 14 bases between. The CDR3 length is 15 residues. CDR3 in DNA: TGTGCCAGCAGTGTATTGGGCAGGGCCTCCTACGAGCAGTACTTC. This gives the protein CASSVLGRASYEQYF.

The chain links TRBV7-3 to TRBJ1-6; 12 bases are a match to TRBD1. V was clipped by 6 bases and J by 12 bases; unmatched bases: 12. CDR1 is SGHTA, CDR2 FQGTGA, per germline. This CDR3 comprises 16 residues. The chain's CDR3 is CASRLPGQGAWVPLHF. The CDR3 DNA reads TGTGCCAGCAGGCTACCGGGACAGGGGGCGTGGGTACCCCTCCACTTT.

This clone was counted a few times. CDR3 in amino acids: CSVEAGGGGYTF. The CDR3 DNA reads as TGCAGCGTTGAAGCAGGGGGTGGTGGCTACACCTTC. V and J are TRBV29-1 and TRBJ1-2; 7 bases map to TRBD1. Germline CDR1 reads SQVTM; CDR2 reads ANQGSEA. The J segment lost 7 bases and the V segment lost 1 base, leaving 3 bases of the junction unmatched. The CDR3 is made up of 12 amino acids.

The rearrangement uses TRBV6-6 and TRBJ1-1; TRBD1 is a possible D gene (6 bases). V shed 2 bases and J shed 1 base, with 11 bases lying between them. The germline CDR1 and CDR2 sequences are MNHNY and SVGAGI (reference sequence). The CDR3 covers 15 residues. The CDR3 DNA sequence: TGTGCCAGCAGTTACGACAGGATATCGAACACTGAAGCTTTCTTT. This codes for CASSYDRISNTEAFF.

The V call is TRBV27, the J call TRBJ1-6, with 7 positions matching TRBD1. Germline loops: CDR1 MNHEY, CDR2 SMNVEV (reference sequence). J was trimmed by 9 bases and V by 6 bases; bases with no gene match: 8. The CDR3 consists of 14 residues. CDR3 residues: CASRTGSLASPLHF. CDR3 coding DNA: TGTGCCAGCAGGACAGGGAGTTTAGCTTCACCCCTCCACTTT.

The chain is built from TRBV5-1 and TRBJ1-6, with 7 bases fitting TRBD1. From germline, CDR1 is SGHRS and CDR2 YFSETQ. Trimming removed 3 bases from V and 10 bases from J; junction bases left unmatched: 13. This CDR3 has 16 residues. CDR3 coding DNA: TGCGCCAGCAGCTCAAGGGTAGGGGGCGCGCAGTCACCCCTCCACTTT. Translation gives CASSSRVGGAQSPLHF.

The rearrangement links TRBV18 to TRBJ2-3, with a weak D call TRBD2 (5 bases). Germline V gene lookup returns CDR1 KGHSH and CDR2 LQKENI. The CDR3 contains 16 residues. With 6 bases removed from V and 3 bases from J, the gap between germline ends came to 19 bases. The CDR3 DNA follows: TGTGCCAGCTCCCTCCTACCGGGGTTAAGGACAGATACGCAGTATTTT. Translating it yields CASSLLPGLRTDTQYF.

The genes are TRBV28 and TRBJ1-1; 7 nucleotides agree with TRBD1. The V and J ends lost 5 bases and 4 bases, in that order; junction bases with no gene match: 4. Germline V CDR1 and CDR2: MDHEN, SYDVKM. The length of the CDR3 is 13 residues. CDR3 sequence (DNA): TGTGCCAGCAGTCCCTACAGGGGCACTGAAGCTTTCTTT. Encoded protein: CASSPYRGTEAFF.

The V call is TRBV5-4, the J call TRBJ2-7; 9 nucleotides line up with TRBD1. This CDR3 has 15 amino acids. V shed 0 bases and J 0 bases; nucleotides not matched to a gene: 1. Germline CDR1 SGHNT, CDR2 YYREEE (reference sequence). CDR3 amino acids: CASSLGQGVSYEQYF. The DNA for the CDR3 is TGTGCCAGCAGCTTGGGACAGGGGGTCTCCTACGAGCAGTACTTC.

The V and J genes are TRBV18 and TRBJ1-6, with D uncertain. Per germline, CDR1 KGHSH and CDR2 LQKENI. The V end lost 8 bases, the J end lost 5 bases, and 13 bases lay between the germline ends. This CDR3 is 14 amino acids long. The CDR3 here is CASRGLGNNSPLHF. CDR3 DNA sequence: TGTGCCAGCCGAGGACTGGGAAATAATTCACCCCTCCACTTT.

This chain connects TRBV6-5 to TRBJ2-2; the D gene is possibly TRBD2 (7 bases). V gave up 6 bases and J gave up 7 bases, with 12 bases separating them. Germline V gene data show CDR1 as MNHEY and CDR2 as SVGAGI. This CDR3 region has 13 residues. The CDR3 DNA reads TGTGCCAGCAGCCAGGGAGGGGGCGGGGAGCTGTTTTTT. Its protein is CASSQGGGGELFF.

This rearrangement joins TRBV19 to TRBJ2-1; D is possibly TRBD2 (5 bases). CDR1 is LNHDA, CDR2 SQIVND, per germline (reference sequence). This CDR3 has 13 residues. V dropped 3 bases and J dropped 8 bases, with 11 bases sitting between them. The CDR3 nucleotides read TGTGCCAGTAGTATCGGTCGGGGTGATGAGCAGTTCTTC. This translates into CASSIGRGDEQFF.

The genes are TRBV5-1 and TRBJ2-7; 9 bases align to TRBD1. The V gene's germline CDR1 is SGHRS and CDR2 YFSETQ. There are 13 residues in the CDR3. Trimming at V came to 4 bases and at J to 4 bases, leaving 3 bases not matched to a gene. As DNA, the CDR3 is TGCGCCAGCAGCATGGACAGGGGTTACGAGCAGTACTTC. Protein sequence: CASSMDRGYEQYF.

This chain joins TRBV28 and TRBJ2-1; TRBD1 matches at 10 bases. J lost 1 base, V lost 3 bases, and 3 bases had no gene match. The CDR3 length is 16 residues. Germline lookup yields CDR1 MDHEN and CDR2 SYDVKM. For the CDR3, the DNA is TGTGCCAGCAGTTTTATGGGACAGGGGTCCTACAATGAGCAGTTCTTC. Protein product: CASSFMGQGSYNEQFF.